This T cell receptor (beta chain) came from a study of cytomegalovirus exposure and HLA in healthy donors. The PCR used 60 Vbeta and 13 Jbeta primers. Assay: immunoSEQ multiplex PCR; the TCRdb copy retains only in-frame clones and omits some. The data show approximately 170,000 clones, under 85% seen once. The CDR3 has 15 amino acids. The V and J ends lost 2 bases and 7 bases, in that order; junction bases with no gene match: 7. Germline CDR1 and CDR2: SNHLY and FYNNEI. This clonotype originated in a woman between 18 and 30 years old in good health and CMV-seronegative. The sample taken for sequencing was PBMCs. The V and J genes are TRBV2 and TRBJ2-4; 8 bases are a match to TRBD2. The CDR3 bases are TGTGCCAGCAGTGAACTAGCGGGTTCCCTCAACATTCAGTACTTC. Translation gives CASSELAGSLNIQYF.